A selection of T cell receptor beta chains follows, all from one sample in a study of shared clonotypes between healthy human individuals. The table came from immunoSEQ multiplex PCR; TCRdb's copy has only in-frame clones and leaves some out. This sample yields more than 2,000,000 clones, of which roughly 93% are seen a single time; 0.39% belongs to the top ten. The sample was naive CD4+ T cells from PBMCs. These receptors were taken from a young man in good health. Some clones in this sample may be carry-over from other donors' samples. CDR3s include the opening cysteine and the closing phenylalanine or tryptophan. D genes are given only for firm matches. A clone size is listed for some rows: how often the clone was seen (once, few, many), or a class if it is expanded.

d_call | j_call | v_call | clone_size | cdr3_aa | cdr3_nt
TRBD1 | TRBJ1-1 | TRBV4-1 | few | CASSQDREAFF | TGCGCCAGCAGCCAGGACAGGGAAGCTTTCTTT
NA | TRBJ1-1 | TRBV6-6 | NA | CASSQGRAAGTEAFF | TGTGCCAGCAGTCAGGGACGGGCTGCGGGAACTGAAGCTTTCTTT
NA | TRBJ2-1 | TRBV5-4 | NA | CASSPAILNEQFF | TGTGCCAGCAGCCCCGCAATACTCAATGAGCAGTTCTTC
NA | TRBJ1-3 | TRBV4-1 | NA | CASSQDWRGAGNTIYF | TGCGCCAGCAGCCAAGATTGGCGAGGGGCTGGAAACACCATATATTTT
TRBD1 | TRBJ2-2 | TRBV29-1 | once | CSVGSRDRVGTGELFF | TGCAGCGTTGGGTCCCGGGACAGGGTAGGGACCGGGGAGCTGTTTTTT
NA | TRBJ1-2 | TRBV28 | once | CASSFQSAWSPDGYTF | TGTGCCAGCAGTTTCCAAAGTGCCTGGTCGCCGGATGGCTACACCTTC
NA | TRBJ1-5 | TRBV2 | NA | CASSETRGTQHF | TGTGCCAGCAGTGAAACTAGGGGTACCCAGCATTTT
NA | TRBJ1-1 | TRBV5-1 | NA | CASSLAGLMNTEAFF | TGCGCCAGCAGCTTAGCAGGCCTCATGAACACTGAAGCTTTCTTT
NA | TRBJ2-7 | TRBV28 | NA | CASSLPVVPYEQYF | TGTGCCAGCAGTTTACCGGTGGTGCCCTACGAGCAGTACTTC
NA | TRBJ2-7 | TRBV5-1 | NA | CASSSTGGSYEQYF | TGCGCCAGCAGCTCCACTGGGGGCTCCTACGAGCAGTACTTC
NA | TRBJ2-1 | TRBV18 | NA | CASSPADRYNEQFF | TGTGCCAGCTCACCAGCTGACCGTTACAATGAGCAGTTCTTC
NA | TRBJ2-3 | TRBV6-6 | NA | CASRDEGPVDTQYF | TGTGCCAGTCGAGATGAGGGTCCGGTAGATACGCAGTATTTT
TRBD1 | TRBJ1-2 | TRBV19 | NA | CASSTPSDRFNYGYTF | TGTGCCAGTAGTACCCCCTCGGACAGGTTCAACTATGGCTACACCTTC
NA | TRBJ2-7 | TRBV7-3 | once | CASSSQTASFYEQYF | TGTGCCAGCAGCTCCCAGACAGCCAGTTTTTACGAGCAGTACTTC
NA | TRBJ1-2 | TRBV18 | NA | CASSEDTNYGYTF | TGTGCCAGCTCAGAGGATACTAACTATGGCTACACCTTC
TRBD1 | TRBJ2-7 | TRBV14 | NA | CASSKDGRDRGSSYEQYF | TGTGCCAGCAGCAAAGACGGTCGGGACAGGGGATCCTCCTACGAGCAGTACTTC
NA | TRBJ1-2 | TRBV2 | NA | CASSEQATWGYTF | TGTGCCAGCAGTGAACAGGCGACCTGGGGCTACACCTTC
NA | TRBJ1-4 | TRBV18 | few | CASSPPGREKLFF | TGTGCCAGCTCACCACCGGGCCGTGAAAAACTGTTTTTT
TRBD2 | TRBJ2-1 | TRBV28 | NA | CASSLYPREGLGEQFF | TGTGCCAGCAGTTTATATCCCAGGGAGGGTTTGGGTGAGCAGTTCTTC
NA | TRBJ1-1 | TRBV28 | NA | CASSLLAGNTEAFF | TGTGCCAGCAGTTTATTAGCGGGGAACACTGAAGCTTTCTTT
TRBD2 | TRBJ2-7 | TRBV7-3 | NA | CASSLGAGLAGLSSYEQYF | TGTGCCAGCAGCTTAGGTGCGGGACTAGCGGGGCTAAGCTCCTACGAGCAGTACTTC
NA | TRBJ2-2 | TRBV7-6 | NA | CASSEGQNTGELFF | TGTGCCAGCAGCGAAGGACAGAACACCGGGGAGCTGTTTTTT
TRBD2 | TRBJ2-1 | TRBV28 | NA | CASTRLAPNEQFF | TGTGCCAGCACCCGACTAGCGCCGAATGAGCAGTTCTTC
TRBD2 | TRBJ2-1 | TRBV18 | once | CASSRVGTSGSTYNEQFF | TGTGCCAGCTCGCGTGTGGGGACTAGCGGGAGTACCTACAATGAGCAGTTCTTC
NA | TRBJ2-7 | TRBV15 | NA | CATSRDQNEGSEQYF | TGTGCCACCAGCAGAGACCAGAATGAGGGATCCGAGCAGTACTTC
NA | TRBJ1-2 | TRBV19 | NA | CASSIDRGGDYGYTF | TGTGCCAGTAGTATAGATCGTGGGGGAGACTATGGCTACACCTTC
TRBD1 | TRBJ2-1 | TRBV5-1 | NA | CASSFYSTGGAGNEQFF | TGCGCCAGCAGCTTTTACTCAACAGGGGGCGCGGGAAATGAGCAGTTCTTC
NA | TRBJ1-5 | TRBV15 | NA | CATSPGRDQPQHF | TGTGCCACCAGCCCTGGCAGGGACCAGCCCCAGCATTTT
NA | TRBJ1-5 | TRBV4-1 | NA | CASSQGTRYSNQPQHF | TGCGCCAGCAGCCAAGGGACCCGCTATAGCAATCAGCCCCAGCATTTT
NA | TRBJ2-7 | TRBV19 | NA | CASTRGGEQYF | TGTGCCAGTACGCGAGGCGGGGAGCAGTACTTC
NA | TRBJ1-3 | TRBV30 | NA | CAWSIYGTGRGNTIYF | TGTGCCTGGAGTATTTACGGGACCGGTCGTGGAAACACCATATATTTT
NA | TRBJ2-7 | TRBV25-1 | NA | CASSRDFSYEQYF | TGTGCCAGCAGCCGGGACTTCTCCTACGAGCAGTACTTC
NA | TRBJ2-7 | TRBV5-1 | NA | CASSLIGTPPGEQYF | TGCGCCAGCAGCTTGATTGGGACGCCGCCTGGCGAGCAGTACTTC
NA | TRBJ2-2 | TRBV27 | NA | CASSSLAEYTGELFF | TGTGCCAGCAGTTCCTTAGCGGAATACACCGGGGAGCTGTTTTTT
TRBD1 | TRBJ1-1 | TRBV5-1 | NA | CASSWDRGTEAFF | TGCGCCAGCAGCTGGGACAGGGGAACTGAAGCTTTCTTT